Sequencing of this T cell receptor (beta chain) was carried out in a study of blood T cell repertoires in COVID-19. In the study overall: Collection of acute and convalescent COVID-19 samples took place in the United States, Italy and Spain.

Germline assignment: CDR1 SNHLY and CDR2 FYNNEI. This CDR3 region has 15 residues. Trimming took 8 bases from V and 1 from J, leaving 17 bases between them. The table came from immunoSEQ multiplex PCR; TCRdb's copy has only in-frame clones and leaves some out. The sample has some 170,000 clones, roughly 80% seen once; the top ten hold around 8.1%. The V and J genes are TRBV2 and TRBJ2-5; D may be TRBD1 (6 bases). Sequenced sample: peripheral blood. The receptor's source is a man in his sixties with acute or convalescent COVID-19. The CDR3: CASGGRAGAQETQYF. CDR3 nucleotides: TGTGCCAGCGGCGGTAGGGCAGGGGCCCAAGAGACCCAGTACTTC.